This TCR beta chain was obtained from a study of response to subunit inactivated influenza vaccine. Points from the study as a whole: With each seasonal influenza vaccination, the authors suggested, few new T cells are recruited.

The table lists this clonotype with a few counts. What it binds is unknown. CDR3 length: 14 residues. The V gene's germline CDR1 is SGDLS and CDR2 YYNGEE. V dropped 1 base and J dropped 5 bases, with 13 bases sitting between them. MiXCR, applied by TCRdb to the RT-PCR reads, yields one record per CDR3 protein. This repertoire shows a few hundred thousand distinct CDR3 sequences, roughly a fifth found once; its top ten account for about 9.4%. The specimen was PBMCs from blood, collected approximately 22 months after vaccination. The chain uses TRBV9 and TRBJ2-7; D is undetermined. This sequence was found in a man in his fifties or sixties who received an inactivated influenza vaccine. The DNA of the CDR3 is TGTGCCAGCAGCGTATCCAACCGAGCCCACGAGCAGTACTTC. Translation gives CASSVSNRAHEQYF.